These T cell receptor beta chains were read from a single sample in a study of blood T cell repertoires in COVID-19. TCRdb keeps only in-frame clones here, not all; method: immunoSEQ multiplex PCR. The table includes hundreds of thousands of clones, 88% detected once. Source material: PBMCs or T cells enriched from blood (not recorded which). These receptors came from a woman younger than 30 who had been exposed to COVID-19. Both conserved end residues are part of each CDR3. D genes are given only for firm matches. Clone sizes are given selectively: once, few, many, or a class where the clone is expanded.

D	V	J	size	DNA	CDR3
TRBD1	TRBV7-9	TRBJ1-5	.	TGTGCCAGCAGCCGGACAGGGGGTATCAATCAGCCCCAGCATTTT	CASSRTGGINQPQHF
.	TRBV5-1	TRBJ2-5	.	TGCGCCAGCAGCTTCGGAGTAGGCCTTCAAGAGACCCAGTACTTC	CASSFGVGLQETQYF
TRBD2	TRBV6-5	TRBJ2-7	.	TGTGCCAGCAGTTCCGCGGGGGGGAGCTACGAGCAGTACTTC	CASSSAGGSYEQYF
TRBD1	TRBV19	TRBJ1-5	.	TGTGCCAGTCCTCCAGGGGGCGGTCAGCCCCAGCATTTT	CASPPGGGQPQHF
TRBD1	TRBV30	TRBJ1-2	.	TGTGCCTGGGACAGGGGGCCCCACTACACCTTC	CAWDRGPHYTF
.	TRBV7-2	TRBJ2-7	.	TGTGCCAGCAGCACTAAGACTAGAGGCGAGCAGTACTTC	CASSTKTRGEQYF
.	TRBV28	TRBJ2-7	.	TGTGCCAGCAGTTCTCCGGGACTCACCTACGAGCAGTACTTC	CASSSPGLTYEQYF
.	TRBV11-3	TRBJ2-1	few	TGTGCCAGCAGCTTTTCGGGACAAGGGGCCTACAATGAGCAGTTCTTC	CASSFSGQGAYNEQFF
TRBD1	TRBV27	TRBJ1-2	.	TGTGCCAGCAGTATTTACGGGACAGCGGCTTATAGCTACACCTTC	CASSIYGTAAYSYTF
.	TRBV4-1	TRBJ1-5	.	TGCGCCAGCAGCCAAGGGGGGAGGAGTCAGCCCCAGCATTTT	CASSQGGRSQPQHF
.	TRBV6-2/TRBV6-3	TRBJ2-7	.	TGTGCCAGCAGTTACTCATTGGGTCGGACAGTCTACGAGCAGTACTTC	CASSYSLGRTVYEQYF
.	TRBV18	TRBJ1-1	.	TGTGCCAGCTCACCACCGAACAGAGCCATGAACACTGAAGCTTTCTTT	CASSPPNRAMNTEAFF
TRBD1	TRBV19	TRBJ2-7	.	TGTGCCAGTAGCCCGACAGGGCCCAACTACGAGCAGTACTTC	CASSPTGPNYEQYF
TRBD2	TRBV10-2	TRBJ2-3	.	TGCGCCAGCAGTGATGGCGGGGGGGCTGGCACAGATACGCAGTATTTT	CASSDGGGAGTDTQYF
TRBD1	TRBV2	TRBJ2-7	.	TGTGCCAGCACCTCCCGGGACAGAGCCTCCTACGAGCAGTACTTC	CASTSRDRASYEQYF
TRBD2	TRBV7-2	TRBJ2-3	once	TGTGCCAGCAGGCAACCGGGACTAGCGGGGCGCTGGGGCACAGATACGCAGTATTTT	CASRQPGLAGRWGTDTQYF
.	TRBV7-3	TRBJ2-7	.	TGTGCCAGCAGCTTATTTACATCCTACGAGCAGTACTTC	CASSLFTSYEQYF
TRBD1	TRBV29-1	TRBJ1-2	.	TGCAGCGTTGACTCTGGCACAGGGGTTGTCTATGGCTACACCTTC	CSVDSGTGVVYGYTF